Described below is a single TCR beta chain sequence and its context. This sample was taken from a study of blood T cell repertoires in COVID-19. Losses at the gene ends were 4 bases for V and 5 bases for J; bases not matched to a gene: 10. The CDR3 totals 15 residues. In germline, CDR1 is SGHNT, CDR2 YYREEE (reference sequence). Generated by immunoSEQ multiplex PCR, the TCRdb table keeps only in-frame clones and is missing some. The table records roughly 190,000 clones, around 89% of them present only once. This sequence was found in a human donor in a cohort sampled during active COVID-19. The chain recombines TRBV5-4 with TRBJ1-2, with TRBD1 matching over 8 bases. The sample was peripheral blood. CDR3 protein: CASSRRTGQTYGYTF. In nucleotides, the CDR3 is TGTGCCAGCAGCCGCCGGACAGGGCAGACATATGGCTACACCTTC.